The 32 T cell receptor beta chains in this list originate from one sample, sequenced in a study of human T cells and chemical hapten exposure. Time point of the sample: patch test 2, 6 weeks after DPC sensitization. Treatment described: therapeutic diphenylcyclopropenone sensitization with weekly scalp DPC. Using its own MiXCR run on the RACE reads, TCRdb lists one record per CDR3 protein. The sample holds some 81,000 distinct CDR3 sequences, 11% seen once. The starting material was whole blood, obtained in connection with sensitization to the hapten diphenylcyclopropenone (DPC). The receptors come from a man aged 18 to 30 with alopecia areata. Some clones in this sample may be carry-over from other donors' samples.

This clonotype was counted at least ten times. The chain has TRBV6-2 or TRBV6-3 and TRBJ1-1; no firm D call. V lost 4 bases, J lost 0 bases, and 12 bases lay in between. Germline CDR1 and CDR2: MNHEY and SVGEGT. The CDR3 spans 15 residues. CDR3 in amino acids: CASSSPGGMNTEAFF. DNA of the CDR3: TGTGCCAGCAGTTCCCCCGGCGGGATGAACACTGAAGCTTTCTTT.

This clonotype was observed at least ten times. The chain is built from TRBV7-6 and TRBJ2-3, with D perhaps matching TRBD1 (6 bases). V gave up 1 base and J gave up 3 bases, with 11 bases separating them. Germline assignment: CDR1 SGHVS and CDR2 FNYEAQ. The CDR3 totals 15 residues. The CDR3 DNA reads as TGTGCCAGCAGCTTAGTTAGGGGGTTGACAGATACGCAGTATTTT. Amino acid sequence: CASSLVRGLTDTQYF.

This chain connects TRBV20-1 to TRBJ1-2; D ambiguous. Per the germline V gene, CDR1 is DFQATT and CDR2 is SNEGSKA (reference sequence). The CDR3 covers 13 residues. The V and J ends lost 0 bases and 5 bases respectively, with 10 bases between them. The CDR3 loop reads CSARDLGIYGYTF. The CDR3 region has the DNA TGCAGTGCTAGAGATTTAGGTATTTATGGCTACACCTTC.

The chain joins TRBV5-1 to TRBJ2-7; TRBD2 might be the D (5 bases). Germline CDR1 reads SGHRS; CDR2 reads YFSETQ. Trimming cost V 0 bases and J 7 bases, with 17 bases left between them. The CDR3 consists of 15 residues. The DNA of the CDR3 is TGCGCCAGCAGCTTGGTCGGCAGCGGAGGCGGTGAGCAGTACGTC. This sequence encodes CASSLVGSGGGEQYV.

This clonotype was detected ten times or more. The chain carries TRBV4-3 and TRBJ2-3; 11 bases map to TRBD1. V trimming: 1 base; J trimming: 4 bases; junction bases outside the gene matches: 7. CDR3 length equals 17 residues. CDR1 and CDR2 from the germline V gene are LGHNA and YSLEER. The CDR3 DNA reads as TGCGCCAGCAGCCAAGGGGACAGGGGGTCTCGGGCAGATACGCAGTATTTT. Its translation: CASSQGDRGSRADTQYF.

The sample holds many counts of this clonotype. V is TRBV4-3 and J is TRBJ1-4, with D tentatively TRBD1 (5 bases). Germline V lookup: CDR1 LGHNA, CDR2 YSLEER. V was clipped by 3 bases and J by 3 bases, with 14 bases between them. The CDR3 is made up of 16 amino acids. CDR3 sequence reads: CASSQAGTDANEKLFF. The CDR3 bases are TGCGCCAGCAGCCAGGCCGGGACCGACGCTAATGAAAAACTGTTTTTT.

There are a few counts of this clonotype. This sequence joins TRBV7-2 and TRBJ2-1; D remains ambiguous. The CDR3 runs to 14 residues. V lost 2 bases to trimming and J lost 8 bases, with 13 bases between them. In germline, CDR1 is SGHTA, CDR2 FQGNSA. CDR3 coding DNA: TGTGCCAGCAGCTTACTCGGCGTGTACGATGAGCAGTTCTTC. This encodes CASSLLGVYDEQFF. The full variable domain, with the rest looked up from reference TRBV7-2 and TRBJ2-1, is GAGVSQSPSNKVTEKGKDVELRCDPISGHTALYWYRQSLGQGLEFLIYFQGNSAPDKSGLPSDRFSAERTGGSVSTLTIQRTQQEDSAVYLCASSLLGVYDEQFFGPGTRLTVL.

This clonotype was detected many times. J is TRBJ2-7 and V is TRBV6-5; 9 nucleotides match TRBD1. This CDR3 spans 15 amino acids. Germline V gives CDR1 MNHEY, CDR2 SVGAGI. V trimming: 0 bases; J trimming: 7 bases; junction bases outside the gene matches: 7. The CDR3 protein is CASSYSWTGDREQYF. In DNA, the CDR3 is TGTGCCAGCAGTTACTCCTGGACAGGGGATCGTGAGCAGTACTTC.

This clonotype was counted many times. V is TRBV7-7 and J is TRBJ1-1; D is unresolved. V lost 0 bases and J lost 5, with 7 bases in between. The CDR3 has 13 residues. Germline CDR1 is SSHAT and CDR2 is FNYEAQ (reference sequence). The DNA for the CDR3 is TGTGCCAGCAGCTTAGCGGCGGGTACTGAAGCTTTCTTT. Translated: CASSLAAGTEAFF.

J is TRBJ1-2 and V is TRBV9; TRBD1 matches 8 bases. CDR3 length: 15 residues. Germline CDR1 reads SGDLS; CDR2 reads YYNGEE. The V segment lost 5 bases and the J segment 5 bases; nucleotides outside the gene matches: 11. The CDR3 loop reads CASRPGQGSLYGYTF. The CDR3 bases are TGTGCCAGCAGGCCAGGACAGGGTTCGTTATATGGCTACACCTTC.

This clonotype was counted many times. The V call is TRBV11-2, the J call TRBJ2-1, with D unresolved. Trimming removed 1 base from V and 4 bases from J, with 14 bases in between. The V gene's germline CDR1 is SGHAT and CDR2 FQNNGV. The CDR3 has 16 amino acids. The CDR3 loop is CASSLGRVGNYNEQFF. The CDR3 nucleotides are TGTGCCAGCAGCTTAGGAAGGGTAGGGAATTACAATGAGCAGTTCTTC.

This chain connects TRBV29-1 to TRBJ1-1; D unresolved. CDR3 length equals 10 residues. Trimming took off 3 bases at V and 10 bases at J, with 9 bases between the two ends. CDR1 is SQVTM, CDR2 ANQGSEA, per germline. The DNA of the CDR3 is TGCAGCGTTGATACCGTCGGAGCTTTCTTT. This codes for CSVDTVGAFF.

This clonotype was observed at least ten times. The chain couples TRBV4-2 to TRBJ1-1; D unclear. V was pared by 3 bases and J by 6 bases, with 17 bases between. Germline values: CDR1 LGHNA, CDR2 YNFKEQ. The CDR3 is 15 residues long. CDR3 amino acids: CASSQLTGKAAEAFF. In nucleotides, the CDR3 is TGTGCCAGCAGCCAGCTGACGGGGAAAGCGGCTGAAGCTTTCTTT.

At least ten counts were recorded for this clonotype. This sequence joins TRBV28 and TRBJ2-7; perhaps TRBD1 as D (6 bases). CDR1 and CDR2 from the germline V gene are MDHEN and SYDVKM. V dropped 6 bases and J dropped 0 bases, with 9 bases sitting between them. This CDR3 has 13 amino acids. The CDR3 reads CASSRTVSYEQYF. The CDR3 DNA reads as TGTGCCAGCAGCCGGACAGTCTCCTACGAGCAGTACTTC. The whole variable domain, filled in from reference TRBV28 and TRBJ2-7, reads DVKVTQSSRYLVKRTGEKVFLECVQDMDHENMFWYRQDPGLGLRLIYFSYDVKMKEKGDIPEGYSVSREKKERFSLILESASTNQTSMYLCASSRTVSYEQYFGPGTRLTVT.

This clonotype was counted many times. This chain joins TRBV7-9 and TRBJ1-1, with D possibly TRBD1 on 6 matching bases. CDR1 is SEHNR and CDR2 is FQNEAQ in the germline V gene (reference sequence). The CDR3 is 15 residues long. Trimming left V 4 bases short and J 3 bases short, with 15 bases between. Written as DNA, the CDR3 is TGTGCCAGCAGCTCGAAGACAGGTGGGTACACTGAAGCTTTCTTT. Translating it yields CASSSKTGGYTEAFF.

This chain uses TRBV5-4 with TRBJ2-7; perhaps TRBD2 as D (6 bases). The CDR3 covers 14 residues. Trimming left V 2 bases short and J 5 bases short, with 14 bases between. Germline V gene sequence: CDR1 SGHNT, CDR2 YYREEE (reference sequence). As DNA, the CDR3 is TGTGCCAGCAGCTTTCTATCATCGGGGGACGAGCAGTACTTC. Its protein product is CASSFLSSGDEQYF.

This clonotype has more than one count but fewer than ten. The rearrangement links TRBV19 to TRBJ1-2; no firm D call. The CDR3 runs to 12 residues. V lost 5 bases and J lost 6, with 10 bases in between. Germline assignment: CDR1 LNHDA and CDR2 SQIVND (reference sequence). The CDR3 nucleotides are TGTGCCAGTAGTCCGGGCGGGGATGGCTACACCTTC. This encodes CASSPGGDGYTF.

This clonotype was seen a handful of times. The chain combines TRBV18 with TRBJ1-5, with D unresolved. Trimming pared 3 bases from V and 4 bases from J, leaving 13 bases between. This CDR3 spans 15 amino acids. The V gene's germline CDR1 is KGHSH and CDR2 LQKENI. Here the CDR3 reads CASSPSGVPNQPQHF. The DNA of the CDR3 is TGTGCCAGCTCACCCTCCGGGGTTCCGAATCAGCCCCAGCATTTT.

This clonotype was recorded many times. The rearrangement links TRBV6-6 to TRBJ1-6; D is ambiguous. CDR3 length equals 14 residues. Between the trimmed V and J ends, which lost 0 bases and 7 bases, there was a span of 7 bases. Germline V CDR1 and CDR2: MNHNY, SVGAGI (reference sequence). The CDR3: CASSYSEENSPLHF. The DNA for the CDR3 is TGTGCCAGCAGTTACTCTGAAGAGAATTCACCCCTCCACTTT.

Comment on this clonotype: Sequence at one end of the junction differs from germline and may be a read error. The chain links TRBV7-2 to TRBJ1-2; 7 bases agree with TRBD1. This CDR3 is 16 amino acids long. CDR1 and CDR2 from the germline V gene are SGHTA and FQGNSA. The DNA for the CDR3 is TGTGTCAGCAGCTCTCGACAAAGGGGGCGAATCTATGGCTACACCTTC. It translates to CVSSSRQRGRIYGYTF.

This clonotype was seen a few times. This chain links TRBV4-3 with TRBJ1-2; 8 bases map to TRBD1. From germline, CDR1 is LGHNA and CDR2 YSLEER. The CDR3 runs to 14 residues. Trimming took 0 bases from V and 8 from J; bases not matched to a gene: 5. The DNA for the CDR3 is TGCGCCAGCAGCCAAGAACAGGGGGTGATCGGCTACACCTTC. Protein: CASSQEQGVIGYTF.

Only a few counts were recorded for this clonotype. The chain links TRBV2 to TRBJ1-1; D call uncertain. Germline V gene lookup returns CDR1 SNHLY and CDR2 FYNNEI. CDR3 size: 13 residues. Trimming shortened V by 7 bases and J by 6 bases, and 15 bases separated the two germline ends. CDR3 bases: TGTGCCAGCACGGAGGGTCTCAAGCCTGAAGCTTTCTTT. Its protein product is CASTEGLKPEAFF.

This clonotype was recorded many times. This chain joins TRBV18 and TRBJ1-1, with TRBD1 as a possible D gene (5 bases). The V end was cut by 1 base, the J end by 3 bases, with 15 bases between. Germline CDR1 reads KGHSH; CDR2 reads LQKENI. CDR3 length: 16 amino acids. The CDR3 bases are TGTGCCAGCTCACCACGAGCCAGGGCTGAGTACACTGAAGCTTTCTTT. Its translation is CASSPRARAEYTEAFF.

V is TRBV7-9 and J is TRBJ2-1; no definite D call. The V gene's germline CDR1 is SEHNR and CDR2 FQNEAQ (reference sequence). V was pared by 6 bases and J by 0 bases, with 6 bases between. The CDR3 runs to 13 residues. The CDR3: CASSGSSYNEQFF. CDR3 nucleotides: TGTGCCAGCAGTGGTAGCTCCTACAATGAGCAGTTCTTC. Looking up the rest from reference TRBV7-9 and TRBJ2-1 gives the full variable domain: DTGVSQNPRHKITKRGQNVTFRCDPISEHNRLYWYRQTLGQGPEFLTYFQNEAQLEKSRLLSDRFSAERPKGSFSTLEIQRTEQGDSAMYLCASSGSSYNEQFFGPGTRLTVL.

The chain carries TRBV18 and TRBJ2-3; 7 bases agree with TRBD1. The V gene end was trimmed by 4 bases and the J gene end by 5 bases; junction bases not matched to a gene: 6. Germline V gives CDR1 KGHSH, CDR2 LQKENI. The CDR3 runs to 14 residues. The DNA for the CDR3 is TGTGCCAGCTCACTGACAGGGAGAATAGATACGCAGTATTTT. The encoded protein is CASSLTGRIDTQYF.

This clonotype has just a few counts. The chain links TRBV20-1 to TRBJ1-4, with D tentatively TRBD1 (5 bases). Germline V CDR1 and CDR2: DFQATT, SNEGSKA (reference sequence). There are 13 residues in the CDR3. Deletions cut 2 bases from V and 8 bases from J, with 12 bases between. DNA of the CDR3: TGCAGTGCTAGAACTGGCCAGGGAGAAAAACTGTTTTTT. Translating gives CSARTGQGEKLFF.

In this sample, this clonotype turned up many times. The V gene is TRBV14, the J gene TRBJ1-5; D might be TRBD1 (5 bases). The CDR3 covers 13 residues. Germline CDR1 reads SGHDN; CDR2 reads FVKESK. Trimming cost V 8 bases and J 3 bases, with 11 bases left between them. CDR3 sequence (DNA): TGTGCCAGCTCGGGGGATCACAATCAGCCCCAGCATTTT. This sequence encodes CASSGDHNQPQHF.

This clonotype occurred many times. The chain links TRBV28 to TRBJ2-4, with D perhaps matching TRBD2 (5 bases). Between the trimmed V and J ends, which lost 5 bases and 0 bases, there was a span of 8 bases. CDR3 length equals 14 residues. CDR1 is MDHEN and CDR2 is SYDVKM in the germline V gene. The CDR3 region is CASSTGIAKNIQYF. In DNA, the CDR3 is TGTGCCAGCAGTACGGGAATAGCCAAAAACATTCAGTACTTC.

This clonotype was detected only a few times. The gene calls are TRBV11-2 and TRBJ2-3; D remains unclear. Germline V CDR1 and CDR2: SGHAT, FQNNGV. The CDR3 has 14 amino acids. V lost 5 bases and J 0 bases, leaving 9 bases between the germline ends. Here the CDR3 reads CASSTGPSTDTQYF. The CDR3 nucleotides read TGTGCCAGCAGCACCGGGCCTAGCACAGATACGCAGTATTTT.

The V call is TRBV6-5, the J call TRBJ2-7; possible D gene TRBD1, 6 bases. Germline V lookup: CDR1 MNHEY, CDR2 SVGAGI. This CDR3 has 14 residues. V was clipped by 5 bases and J by 2 bases, with 13 bases between them. CDR3 protein: CASSPRQGPYEQYF. In DNA, the CDR3 is TGTGCCAGCAGTCCCAGGCAGGGGCCCTACGAGCAGTACTTC.

This clonotype was detected many times. The gene calls are TRBV25-1 and TRBJ1-6, with 8 bases lining up with TRBD1. Unmatched junction bases numbered 2, after V lost 6 bases and J lost 7 bases. CDR3 length: 13 residues. From germline, CDR1 is MGHDK and CDR2 SYGVNS. The CDR3, as DNA: TGTGCCAGCAGACGGACAGGGAATTCACCCCTCCACTTT. Translation gives CASRRTGNSPLHF.

The chain carries TRBV5-1 and TRBJ1-3, with D uncertain. CDR1 is SGHRS and CDR2 is YFSETQ in the germline V gene. The CDR3 is made up of 16 amino acids. The V and J ends lost 0 bases and 3 bases respectively, with 13 bases between them. For the CDR3, the DNA is TGCGCCAGCAGCTTGGCAGGATTAAAGTATGGAAACACCATATATTTT. It is translated as CASSLAGLKYGNTIYF.